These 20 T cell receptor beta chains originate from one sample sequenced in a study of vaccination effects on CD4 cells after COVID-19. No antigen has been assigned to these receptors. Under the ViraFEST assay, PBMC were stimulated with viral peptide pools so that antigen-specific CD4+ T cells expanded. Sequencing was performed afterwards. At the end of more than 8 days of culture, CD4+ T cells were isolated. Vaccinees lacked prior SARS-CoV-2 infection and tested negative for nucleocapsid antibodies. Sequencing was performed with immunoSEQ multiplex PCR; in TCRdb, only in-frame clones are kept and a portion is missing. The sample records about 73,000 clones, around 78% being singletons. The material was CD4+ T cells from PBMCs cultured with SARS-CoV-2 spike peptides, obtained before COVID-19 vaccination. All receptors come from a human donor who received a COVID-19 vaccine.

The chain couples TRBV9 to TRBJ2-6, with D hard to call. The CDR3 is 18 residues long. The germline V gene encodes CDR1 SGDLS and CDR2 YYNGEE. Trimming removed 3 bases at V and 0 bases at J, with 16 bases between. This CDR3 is CASSDPDGYRSGANVLTF. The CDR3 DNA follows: TGTGCCAGCAGCGACCCGGACGGATACCGCTCTGGGGCCAACGTCCTGACTTTC.

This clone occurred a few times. The chain's CDR3 is CASSAGQGGQTRIQYF. The CDR3, as DNA: TGTGCCAGCAGCGCCGGACAGGGAGGACAAACCCGCATTCAGTACTTC. The chain recombines TRBV9 with TRBJ2-4, with TRBD1 matching over 8 bases. Germline V gene data show CDR1 as SGDLS and CDR2 as YYNGEE. Germline trimming cut 3 bases from V and 9 bases from J; bases unmatched to any gene: 14. The CDR3 is made up of 16 amino acids.

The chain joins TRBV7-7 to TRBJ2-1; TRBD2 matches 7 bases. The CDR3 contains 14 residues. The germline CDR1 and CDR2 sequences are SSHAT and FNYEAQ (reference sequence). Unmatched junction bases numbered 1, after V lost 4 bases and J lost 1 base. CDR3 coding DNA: TGTGCCAGCAGCTCGGGGGGTTCCTACAATGAGCAGTTCTTC. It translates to CASSSGGSYNEQFF. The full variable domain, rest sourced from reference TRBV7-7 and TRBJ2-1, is GAGVSQSPRYKVTKRGQDVTLRCDPISSHATLYWYQQALGQGPEFLTYFNYEAQPDKSGLPSDRFSAERPEGSISTLTIQRTEQRDSAMYRCASSSGGSYNEQFFGPGTRLTVL.

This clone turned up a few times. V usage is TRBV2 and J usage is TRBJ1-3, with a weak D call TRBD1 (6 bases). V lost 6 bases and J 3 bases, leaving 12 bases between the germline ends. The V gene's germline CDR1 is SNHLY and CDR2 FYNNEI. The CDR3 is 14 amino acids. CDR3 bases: TGTGCCAGCAGGGCAACAGGGATTGGAAACACCATATATTTT. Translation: CASRATGIGNTIYF. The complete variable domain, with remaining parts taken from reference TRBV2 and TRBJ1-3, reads EPEVTQTPSHQVTQMGQEVILRCVPISNHLYFYWYRQILGQKVEFLVSFYNNEISEKSEIFDDQFSVERPDGSNFTLKIRSTKLEDSAMYFCASRATGIGNTIYFGEGSWLTVV.

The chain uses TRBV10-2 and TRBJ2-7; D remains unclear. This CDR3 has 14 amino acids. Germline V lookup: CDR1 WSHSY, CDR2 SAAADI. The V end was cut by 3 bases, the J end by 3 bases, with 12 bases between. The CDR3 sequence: CASSEPGRNYEQYV. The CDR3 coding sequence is TGCGCCAGCAGTGAACCCGGGCGAAACTACGAGCAGTACGTC.

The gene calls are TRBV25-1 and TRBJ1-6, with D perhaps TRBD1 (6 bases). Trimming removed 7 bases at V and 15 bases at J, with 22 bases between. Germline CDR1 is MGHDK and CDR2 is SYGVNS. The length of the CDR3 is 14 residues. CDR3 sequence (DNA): TGTGCCAGCACTCAAGGGGGACAAGGTAGCGACCTCCACTTT. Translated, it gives CASTQGGQGSDLHF.

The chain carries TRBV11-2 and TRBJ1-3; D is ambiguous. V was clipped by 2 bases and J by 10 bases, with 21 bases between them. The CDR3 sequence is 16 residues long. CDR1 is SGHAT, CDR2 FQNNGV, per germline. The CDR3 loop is CASSLTAEGVRETIYF. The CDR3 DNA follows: TGTGCCAGCAGCTTAACCGCGGAGGGTGTCCGTGAGACCATATATTTT. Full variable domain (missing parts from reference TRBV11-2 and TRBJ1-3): EAGVAQSPRYKIIEKRQSVAFWCNPISGHATLYWYQQILGQGPKLLIQFQNNGVVDDSQLPKDRFSAERLKGVDSTLKIQPAKLEDSAVYLCASSLTAEGVRETIYFGEGSWLTVV.

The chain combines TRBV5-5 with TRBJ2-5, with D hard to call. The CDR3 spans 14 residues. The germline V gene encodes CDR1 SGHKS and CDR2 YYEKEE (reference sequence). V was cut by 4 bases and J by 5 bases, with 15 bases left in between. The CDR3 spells CASSLRPTGETQYF. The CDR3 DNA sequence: TGTGCCAGCAGCCTTAGACCCACCGGTGAGACCCAGTACTTC.

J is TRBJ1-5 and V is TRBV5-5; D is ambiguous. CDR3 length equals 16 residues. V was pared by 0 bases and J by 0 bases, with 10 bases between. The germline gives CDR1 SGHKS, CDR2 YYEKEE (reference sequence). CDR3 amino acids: CASSLEAGYSNQPQHF. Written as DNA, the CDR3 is TGTGCCAGCAGCTTGGAAGCGGGTTATAGCAATCAGCCCCAGCATTTT.

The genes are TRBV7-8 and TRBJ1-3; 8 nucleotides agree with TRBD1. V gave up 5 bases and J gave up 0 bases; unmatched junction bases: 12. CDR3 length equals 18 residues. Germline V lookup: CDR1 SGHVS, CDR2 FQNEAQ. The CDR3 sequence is CASSRRDRGTVSGNTIYF. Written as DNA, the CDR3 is TGTGCCAGCAGCCGACGCGACAGGGGAACTGTCTCTGGAAACACCATATATTTT.

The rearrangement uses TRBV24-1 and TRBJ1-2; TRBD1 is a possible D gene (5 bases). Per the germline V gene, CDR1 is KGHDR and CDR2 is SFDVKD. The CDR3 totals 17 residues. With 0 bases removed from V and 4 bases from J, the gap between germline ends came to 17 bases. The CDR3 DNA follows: TGTGCCACCAGTGATTTGCCCCCCAGGGCGGATAGCTATGGCTACACCTTC. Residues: CATSDLPPRADSYGYTF.

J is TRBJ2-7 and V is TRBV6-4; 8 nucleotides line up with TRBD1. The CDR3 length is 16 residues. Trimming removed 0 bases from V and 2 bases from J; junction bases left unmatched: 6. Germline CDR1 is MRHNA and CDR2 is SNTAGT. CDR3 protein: CASSDSLTGAPYEQYV. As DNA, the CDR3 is TGTGCCAGCAGTGACTCCCTGACAGGGGCTCCCTACGAGCAGTACGTC.

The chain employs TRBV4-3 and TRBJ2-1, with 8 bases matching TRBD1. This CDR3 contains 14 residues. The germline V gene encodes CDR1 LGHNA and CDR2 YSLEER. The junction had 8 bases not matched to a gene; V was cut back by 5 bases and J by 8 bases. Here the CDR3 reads CASSKGDRRDEQFF. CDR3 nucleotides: TGCGCCAGCAGCAAGGGGGACAGGCGCGATGAGCAGTTCTTC.

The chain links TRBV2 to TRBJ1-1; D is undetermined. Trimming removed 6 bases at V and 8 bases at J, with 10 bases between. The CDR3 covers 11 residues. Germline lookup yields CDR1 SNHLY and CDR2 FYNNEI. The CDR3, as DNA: TGTGCCAGCAGGTTCAGCGCCGAAGCTTTCTTT. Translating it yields CASRFSAEAFF.

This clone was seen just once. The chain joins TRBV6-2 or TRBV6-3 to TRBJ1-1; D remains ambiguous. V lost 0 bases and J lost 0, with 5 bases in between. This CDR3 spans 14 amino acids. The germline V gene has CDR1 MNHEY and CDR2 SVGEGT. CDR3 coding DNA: TGTGCCAGCAGTTACTCCCAGCTGAACACTGAAGCTTTCTTT. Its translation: CASSYSQLNTEAFF.

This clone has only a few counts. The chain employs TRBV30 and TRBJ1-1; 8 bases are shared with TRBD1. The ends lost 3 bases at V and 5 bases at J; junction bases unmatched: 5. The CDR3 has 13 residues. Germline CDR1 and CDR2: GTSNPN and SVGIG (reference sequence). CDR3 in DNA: TGTGCCTGGAGCGAACAGGGGGTAACTGAAGCTTTCTTT. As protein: CAWSEQGVTEAFF.

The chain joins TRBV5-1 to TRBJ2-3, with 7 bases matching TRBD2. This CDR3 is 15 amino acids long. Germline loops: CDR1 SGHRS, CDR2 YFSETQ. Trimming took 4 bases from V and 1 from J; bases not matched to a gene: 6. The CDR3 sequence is CASSPNSGRTDTQYF. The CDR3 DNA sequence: TGCGCCAGCAGCCCGAATAGCGGGCGCACAGATACGCAGTATTTT.

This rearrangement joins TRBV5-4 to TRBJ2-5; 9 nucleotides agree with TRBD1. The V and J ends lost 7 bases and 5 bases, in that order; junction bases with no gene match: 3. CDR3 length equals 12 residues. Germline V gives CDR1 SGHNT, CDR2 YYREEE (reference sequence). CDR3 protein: CASGQGTETQYF. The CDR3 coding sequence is TGTGCCAGCGGACAGGGGACTGAGACCCAGTACTTC. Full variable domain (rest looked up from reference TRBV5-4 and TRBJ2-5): ETGVTQSPTHLIKTRGQQVTLRCSSQSGHNTVSWYQQALGQGPQFIFQYYREEENGRGNFPPRFSGLQFPNYSSELNVNALELDDSALYLCASGQGTETQYFGPGTRLLVL.

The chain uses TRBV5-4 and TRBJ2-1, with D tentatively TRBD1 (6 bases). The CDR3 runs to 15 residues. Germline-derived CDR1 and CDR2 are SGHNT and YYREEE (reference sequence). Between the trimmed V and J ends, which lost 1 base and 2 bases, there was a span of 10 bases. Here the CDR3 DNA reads TGTGCCAGCAGCTTGAATCAGGGGACCTACAATGAGCAGTTCTTC. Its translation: CASSLNQGTYNEQFF.

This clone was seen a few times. The CDR3 nucleotides read TGTGCCAGCAGGCCTGCCTATGGCTACACCTTC. This sequence encodes CASRPAYGYTF. The V gene is TRBV2, the J gene TRBJ1-2; unclear D gene. This CDR3 has 11 amino acids. Germline CDR1 reads SNHLY; CDR2 reads FYNNEI. Trimming shortened V by 6 bases and J by 4 bases, and 6 bases separated the two germline ends.